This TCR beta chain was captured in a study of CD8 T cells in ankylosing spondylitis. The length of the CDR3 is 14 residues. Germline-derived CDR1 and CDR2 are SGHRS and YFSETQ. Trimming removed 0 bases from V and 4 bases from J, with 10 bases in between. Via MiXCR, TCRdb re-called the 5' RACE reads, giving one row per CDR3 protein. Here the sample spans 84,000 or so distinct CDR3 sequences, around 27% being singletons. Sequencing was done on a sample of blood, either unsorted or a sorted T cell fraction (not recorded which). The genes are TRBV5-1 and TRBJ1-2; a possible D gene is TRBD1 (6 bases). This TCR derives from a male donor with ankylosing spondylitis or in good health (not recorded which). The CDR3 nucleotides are TGCGCCAGCAGCTTGGATGGACAGCCCTATGGCTACACCTTC. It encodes CASSLDGQPYGYTF.